The 21 T cell receptor beta chains reported below all come from one sample, sequenced in a study of spatial heterogeneity in lung cancer. Time point of the sample: sample taken at primary tumor resection. TCRs were sequenced from unsorted whole RNA of tumor, nontumor lung or PBMC. TCRdb reanalysed the 5' RACE reads using MiXCR and keeps one entry per CDR3 protein. The sample lists roughly 970 distinct CDR3 sequences; 27% were seen once. The sample was PBMCs, taken at surgery. Receptors were obtained from a female donor with early-stage non-small cell lung cancer.

This clonotype showed up just a few times. A library prepared for alpha chains yielded this beta chain as an off-target read; its size is of little meaning. The V call is TRBV11-1, the J call TRBJ2-1; D gene uncertain. Trimming stripped 2 bases from V and 5 bases from J, with 7 bases between. Germline V lookup: CDR1 SGHAT, CDR2 FQDESV (reference sequence). The CDR3 sequence is 13 residues long. The CDR3, as DNA: TGTGCCAGCAGCTTAAGGCCCCACAATGAGCAGTTCTTC. It encodes CASSLRPHNEQFF.

A remark on this clonotype: This beta chain is off target for a library built for alpha chains, so its abundance means little. The chain carries TRBV6-2 or TRBV6-3 and TRBJ2-7; D may match TRBD1 or TRBD2 (6 bases each). Looked up from germline, CDR1 is MNHEY and CDR2 is SVGEGT. The V end was cut by 6 bases, the J end by 2 bases, with 14 bases between. This CDR3 has 14 residues. In DNA form, the CDR3 reads TGTGCCAGCAGACCTGCCGGGGGCCCCTACGAGCAGTACTTC. As protein: CASRPAGGPYEQYF.

As concerns this clonotype: This beta chain turned up in a library designed for alpha chains; as an off-target read, its abundance says little. The chain couples TRBV4-1 to TRBJ2-5; no clear D gene. The V gene lost 3 bases and the J gene lost 5 bases, with 13 bases spanning the gap. Germline loops: CDR1 MGHRA, CDR2 YSYEKL. The CDR3 is made up of 14 amino acids. CDR3 amino acids: CASSHEHLWETQYF. DNA of the CDR3: TGCGCCAGCAGCCACGAACACCTATGGGAGACCCAGTACTTC.

In regard to this clonotype: Found in a library prepared for alpha chains, this beta chain is an off-target read, and its abundance has little meaning. This chain connects TRBV20-1 to TRBJ1-1; 8 bases map to TRBD1. The germline gives CDR1 DFQATT, CDR2 SNEGSKA (reference sequence). CDR3 length: 13 amino acids. V was pared by 7 bases and J by 5 bases, with 9 bases of the junction left unmatched. The CDR3 nucleotides read TGCAGTGGGAGGCAGGGGGCGGAGACTGAAGCTTTCTTT. Its translation: CSGRQGAETEAFF.

This clonotype was picked up a small number of times. A library prepared for alpha chains yielded this beta chain as an off-target read; its size is of little meaning. This chain joins TRBV7-9 and TRBJ2-2, with TRBD1 matching 8 bases. Germline lookup yields CDR1 SEHNR and CDR2 FQNEAQ (reference sequence). The length of the CDR3 is 15 residues. With 10 bases clipped from V and 7 bases from J, the junction kept 14 bases outside the gene matches. This CDR3 reads CATPLAGGLLGELFF. CDR3 nucleotide sequence: TGTGCCACTCCCCTGGCAGGGGGCCTCCTCGGGGAGCTGTTTTTT. The complete variable domain, with remaining parts taken from reference TRBV7-9 and TRBJ2-2, reads DTGVSQNPRHKITKRGQNVTFRCDPISEHNRLYWYRQTLGQGPEFLTYFQNEAQLEKSRLLSDRFSAERPKGSFSTLEIQRTEQGDSAMYLCATPLAGGLLGELFFGEGSRLTVL.

As to this clonotype: This beta chain turned up in a library designed for alpha chains; as an off-target read, its abundance says little. This rearrangement joins TRBV6-5 to TRBJ2-7; D not resolved. Germline CDR1 is MNHEY and CDR2 is SVGAGI. Deletions cut 4 bases from V and 4 bases from J, with 8 bases between. The CDR3 is made up of 12 amino acids. The CDR3 is CASSLVGYEQYF. CDR3 nucleotide sequence: TGTGCCAGCAGTTTAGTGGGGTACGAGCAGTACTTC.

This clonotype is large. This beta chain is an off-target read within a library intended for alpha chains, so its frequency means little. The genes are TRBV20-1 and TRBJ1-2; D gene unclear. V was pared by 3 bases and J by 2 bases, with 7 bases between. The CDR3 is 12 amino acids. Germline V gives CDR1 DFQATT, CDR2 SNEGSKA (reference sequence). The CDR3 is CSAREGNYGYTF. DNA for the CDR3: TGCAGTGCTAGGGAAGGGAACTATGGCTACACCTTC.

Note on this clonotype: This beta chain is a stray read from a library made for alpha chains; its abundance is not meaningful. The J gene is TRBJ2-2, the V gene TRBV11-2; D remains ambiguous. The CDR3 has 12 residues. V lost 5 bases to trimming and J lost 8 bases, with 9 bases between them. Germline loops: CDR1 SGHAT, CDR2 FQNNGV. The CDR3 reads CASSRPLGELFF. CDR3 coding DNA: TGTGCCAGCAGCAGACCCCTTGGGGAGCTGTTTTTT.

This clonotype occurred once. A read error may account for a junction end that differs from germline. For a library built for alpha chains, this beta chain is a stray read; little rests on its size. The chain carries TRBV20-1 and TRBJ2-3, with D maybe TRBD2 (5 bases). Germline loops: CDR1 DFQATT, CDR2 SNEGSKA (reference sequence). The CDR3 totals 13 residues. The CDR3 here is CSTRGVNTDTQYF. The CDR3 bases are TGCAGTACTAGAGGCGTGAACACAGATACGCAGTATTTT.

Regarding this clonotype: For a library built for alpha chains, this beta chain is a stray read; little rests on its size. The chain links TRBV10-3 to TRBJ2-3; TRBD2 matches 16 bases. There are 17 residues in the CDR3. V gave up 6 bases and J gave up 1 base; unmatched junction bases: 4. Looked up from germline, CDR1 is ENHRY and CDR2 is SYGVKD. The CDR3 region is CAIRGTSGRARTDTQYF. DNA for the CDR3: TGTGCCATCAGGGGGACTAGCGGGAGGGCTCGCACAGATACGCAGTATTTT.

This clonotype was seen a few times. This beta chain came through as a stray read in a library set up for alpha chains, and its size says little. The chain employs TRBV6-5 and TRBJ2-1; 7 bases agree with TRBD2. The germline gives CDR1 MNHEY, CDR2 SVGAGI. The CDR3 runs to 15 residues. Unmatched junction bases numbered 8, after V lost 8 bases and J lost 1 base. CDR3 nucleotide sequence: TGTGCCAGCCAGCTAGCGGCTCCTTCCTACAATGAGCAGTTCTTC. Amino acids: CASQLAAPSYNEQFF.

Comment on this clonotype: Because this beta chain is a stray read in a library intended to capture alpha chains, its abundance should not be given much weight. The chain uses TRBV5-6 and TRBJ2-5; D remains ambiguous. The CDR3 runs 14 residues. The V gene lost 0 bases and the J gene lost 7 bases, with 13 bases spanning the gap. Germline assignment: CDR1 SGHDT and CDR2 YYEEEE. The DNA of the CDR3 is TGTGCCAGCAGCTTGGTACGGGTGTGGGGGACCCAGTACTTC. Its translation: CASSLVRVWGTQYF. Together with reference TRBV5-6 and TRBJ2-5, the CDR3 gives the full variable domain: DAGVTQSPTHLIKTRGQQVTLRCSPKSGHDTVSWYQQALGQGPQFIFQYYEEEERQRGNFPDRFSGHQFPNYSSELNVNALLLGDSALYLCASSLVRVWGTQYFGPGTRLLVL.

With respect to this clonotype: The library was built for alpha chains, so this beta chain is an off-target read and its size means little. The chain is built from TRBV11-2 and TRBJ2-7; D gene ambiguous. V was cut by 0 bases and J by 4 bases, with 19 bases left in between. The CDR3 extends over 17 amino acids. The germline V gene has CDR1 SGHAT and CDR2 FQNNGV. The CDR3 is CASSLESSVARPYEQYF. In nucleotides, the CDR3 is TGTGCCAGCAGCTTAGAGTCCTCAGTGGCCCGACCTTACGAGCAGTACTTC.

This clonotype was observed a handful of times. This beta chain is an off-target read within a library intended for alpha chains, so its frequency means little. This chain uses TRBV5-1 with TRBJ2-5; 8 bases map to TRBD1. With V trimmed by 1 base and J by 2 bases, 4 bases remained unmatched. Per germline, CDR1 SGHRS and CDR2 YFSETQ. This CDR3 has 15 amino acids. CDR3 nucleotides: TGCGCCAGCAGCTTGAACACAGGGGGGCAAGAGACCCAGTACTTC. Its protein is CASSLNTGGQETQYF.

On this clonotype: This beta chain was picked up by a library intended for alpha chains and is off target, so its count carries little meaning. CDR3 coding DNA: TGTGCCTGGAGCGACGGGGGACAGGGAATTTCCCAGTACTTC. This encodes CAWSDGGQGISQYF. The chain links TRBV30 to TRBJ2-5; TRBD1 matches at 9 bases. The germline V gene encodes CDR1 GTSNPN and CDR2 SVGIG (reference sequence). The CDR3 runs to 14 residues. The ends lost 3 bases at V and 9 bases at J; junction bases unmatched: 11.

By frequency in the sample, this clonotype is large. Little can be read into the size of this beta chain, an off-target read in a library designed for alpha chains. This rearrangement joins TRBV20-1 to TRBJ2-2; D gene ambiguous. Trimming stripped 6 bases from V and 0 bases from J, with 8 bases between. This CDR3 is 13 amino acids long. In germline, CDR1 is DFQATT, CDR2 SNEGSKA (reference sequence). CDR3 DNA: TGCAGTGCCGAGGCAGCGAACACCGGGGAGCTGTTTTTT. It codes for CSAEAANTGELFF.

As for this clonotype: As an off-target read in a library built for alpha chains, this beta chain has a frequency of little significance. The chain carries TRBV12-3 or TRBV12-4 and TRBJ2-3; D unclear. The CDR3 loop spans 13 amino acids. The ends were cut back, 3 bases at V and 2 bases at J, with 6 bases in the middle. CDR3 DNA sequence: TGTGCCAGCAGTTTCGCCCTCACAGATACGCAGTATTTT. Its protein product is CASSFALTDTQYF.

The count of this clonotype is one. The library was built for alpha chains, so this beta chain is an off-target read and its size means little. The CDR3 loop reads CASSLETSGTGELFF. The CDR3 DNA is TGCGCCAGCAGCTTGGAGACGAGCGGGACCGGGGAGCTGTTTTTT. The chain is built from TRBV5-1 and TRBJ2-2; perhaps TRBD2 as D (6 bases). Germline loops: CDR1 SGHRS, CDR2 YFSETQ. The CDR3 spans 15 residues. With 0 bases removed from V and 5 bases from J, the gap between germline ends came to 11 bases.

This clonotype was found a few times. Within a library made for alpha chains, this beta chain is off target, and its count is uninformative. The gene calls are TRBV21-1 and TRBJ2-2. TRBV21-1 is designated a pseudogene. This CDR3 region has 14 residues. CDR3 DNA: TGTGCCAGCAGCAAACTAGCGAACACCGGGGAGCTGTTTTTT. This sequence encodes CASSKLANTGELFF.

There are a few counts of this clonotype. As an off-target read in a library built for alpha chains, this beta chain has a frequency of little significance. The CDR3: CASSDSGDGYTF. Here the CDR3 DNA reads TGTGCCAGCAGTGATAGCGGGGATGGCTACACCTTC. The chain links TRBV2 to TRBJ1-2, with unresolved D. Germline CDR1 SNHLY, CDR2 FYNNEI. The CDR3 totals 12 residues. Trimming removed 3 bases at V and 6 bases at J, with 8 bases between.

This clonotype was seen a few times. Since the library was made to target alpha chains, this beta chain is a stray read and its abundance is not meaningful. This chain uses TRBV29-1 with TRBJ2-1; TRBD2 might be the D (6 bases). The V gene's germline CDR1 is SQVTM and CDR2 ANQGSEA. The ends were cut back, 8 bases at V and 10 bases at J, with 24 bases in the middle. The CDR3 extends over 14 amino acids. This chain's CDR3 is CSSLSEVAGSEQFF. CDR3 sequence (DNA): TGCAGCTCCCTAAGTGAGGTGGCGGGGTCCGAGCAGTTCTTC.